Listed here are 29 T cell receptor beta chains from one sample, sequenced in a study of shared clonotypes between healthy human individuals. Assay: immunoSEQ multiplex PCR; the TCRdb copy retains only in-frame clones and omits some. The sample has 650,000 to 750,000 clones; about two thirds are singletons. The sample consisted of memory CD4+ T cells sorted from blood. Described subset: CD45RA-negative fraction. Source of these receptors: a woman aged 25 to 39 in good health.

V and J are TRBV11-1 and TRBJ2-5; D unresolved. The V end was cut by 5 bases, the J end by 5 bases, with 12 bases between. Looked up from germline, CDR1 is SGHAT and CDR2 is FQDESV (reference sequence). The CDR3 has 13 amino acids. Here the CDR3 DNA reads TGTGCCAGCAGCCCGGCTGGGATGGAGACCCAGTACTTC. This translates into CASSPAGMETQYF.

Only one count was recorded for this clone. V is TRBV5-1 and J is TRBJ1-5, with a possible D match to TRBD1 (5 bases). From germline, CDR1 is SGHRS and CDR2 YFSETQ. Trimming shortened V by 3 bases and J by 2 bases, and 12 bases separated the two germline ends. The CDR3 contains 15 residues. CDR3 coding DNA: TGCGCCAGCAGCTCCCGGGGGGGTGGCAATCAGCCCCAGCATTTT. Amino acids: CASSSRGGGNQPQHF.

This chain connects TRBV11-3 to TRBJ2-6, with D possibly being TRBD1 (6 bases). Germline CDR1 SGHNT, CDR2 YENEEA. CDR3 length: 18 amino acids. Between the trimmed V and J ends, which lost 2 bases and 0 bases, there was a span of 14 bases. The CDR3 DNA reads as TGTGCCAGCAGCTTAACGTCAGGGGCCCTCTCTGGGGCCAACGTCCTGACTTTC. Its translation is CASSLTSGALSGANVLTF.

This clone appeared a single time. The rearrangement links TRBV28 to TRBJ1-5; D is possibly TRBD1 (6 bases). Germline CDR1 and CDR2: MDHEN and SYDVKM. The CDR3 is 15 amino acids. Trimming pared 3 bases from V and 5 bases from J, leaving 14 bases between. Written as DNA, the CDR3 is TGTGCCAGCAGTTTGTTACAGGGCTACGATCAGCCCCAGCATTTT. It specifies CASSLLQGYDQPQHF.

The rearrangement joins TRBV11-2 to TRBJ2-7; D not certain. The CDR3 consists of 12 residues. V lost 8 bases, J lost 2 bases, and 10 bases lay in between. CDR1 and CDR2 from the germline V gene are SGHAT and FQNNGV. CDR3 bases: TGTGCCAGCGGGGATTATGCCTACGAGCAGTACTTC. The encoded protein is CASGDYAYEQYF.

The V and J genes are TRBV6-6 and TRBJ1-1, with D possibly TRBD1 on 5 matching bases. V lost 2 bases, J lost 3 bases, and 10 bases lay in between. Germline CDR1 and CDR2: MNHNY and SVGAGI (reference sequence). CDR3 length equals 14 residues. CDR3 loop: CASSYKRQYTEAFF. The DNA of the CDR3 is TGTGCCAGCAGTTACAAAAGACAGTACACTGAAGCTTTCTTT.

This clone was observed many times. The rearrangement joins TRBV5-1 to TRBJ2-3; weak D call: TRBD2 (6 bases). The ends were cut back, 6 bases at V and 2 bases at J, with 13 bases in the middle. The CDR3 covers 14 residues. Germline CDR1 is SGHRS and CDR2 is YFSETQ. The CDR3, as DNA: TGCGCCAGCAACCGGGACTTCACCACAGATACGCAGTATTTT. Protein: CASNRDFTTDTQYF.

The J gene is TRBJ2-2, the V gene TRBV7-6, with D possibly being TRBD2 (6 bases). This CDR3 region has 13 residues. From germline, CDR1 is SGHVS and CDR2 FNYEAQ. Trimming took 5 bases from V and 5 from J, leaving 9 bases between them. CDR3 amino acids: CASSRGMTGELFF. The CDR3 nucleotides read TGTGCCAGCAGCCGGGGGATGACCGGGGAGCTGTTTTTT.

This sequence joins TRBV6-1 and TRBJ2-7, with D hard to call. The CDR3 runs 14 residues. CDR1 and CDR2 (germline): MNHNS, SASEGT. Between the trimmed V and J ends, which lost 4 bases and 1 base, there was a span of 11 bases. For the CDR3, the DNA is TGTGCCAGCAGTGCGTGGGTAGGATCCTACGAGCAGTACTTC. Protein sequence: CASSAWVGSYEQYF.

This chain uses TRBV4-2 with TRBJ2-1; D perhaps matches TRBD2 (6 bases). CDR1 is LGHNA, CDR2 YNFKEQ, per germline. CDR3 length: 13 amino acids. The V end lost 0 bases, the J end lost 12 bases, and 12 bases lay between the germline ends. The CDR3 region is CASSQERAGRQFF. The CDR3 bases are TGTGCCAGCAGCCAAGAGAGGGCGGGACGGCAGTTCTTC.

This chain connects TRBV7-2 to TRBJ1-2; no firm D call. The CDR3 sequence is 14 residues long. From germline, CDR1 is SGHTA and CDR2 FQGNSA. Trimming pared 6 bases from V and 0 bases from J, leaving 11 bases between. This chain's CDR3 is CASSPGRSNYGYTF. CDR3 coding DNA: TGTGCCAGCAGTCCAGGCAGATCTAACTATGGCTACACCTTC.

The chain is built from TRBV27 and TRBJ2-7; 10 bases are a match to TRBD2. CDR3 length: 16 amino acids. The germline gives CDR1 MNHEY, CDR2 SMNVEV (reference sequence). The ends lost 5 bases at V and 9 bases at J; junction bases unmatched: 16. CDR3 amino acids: CASSQGSTSGFGVQYF. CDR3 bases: TGTGCCAGCAGTCAAGGGTCGACTAGCGGGTTTGGAGTGCAGTACTTC.

The CDR3 bases are TGTGCCAGCAGCTTAGGGCTAGGGGAGTCCTACGAGCAGTACTTC. Translating gives CASSLGLGESYEQYF. The chain employs TRBV7-8 and TRBJ2-7, with D possibly being TRBD1 or TRBD2 (5 bases each). Germline values: CDR1 SGHVS, CDR2 FQNEAQ. CDR3 length: 15 residues. V was pared by 1 base and J by 1 base, with 11 bases between.

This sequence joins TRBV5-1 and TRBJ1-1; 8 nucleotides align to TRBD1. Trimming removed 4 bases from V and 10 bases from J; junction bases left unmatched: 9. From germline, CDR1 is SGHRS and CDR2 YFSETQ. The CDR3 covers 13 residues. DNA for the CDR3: TGCGCCAGCAGCGTCGACAGGGGCGGGGGAGCTTTCTTT. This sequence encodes CASSVDRGGGAFF. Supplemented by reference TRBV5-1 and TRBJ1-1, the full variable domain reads KAGVTQTPRYLIKTRGQQVTLSCSPISGHRSVSWYQQTPGQGLQFLFEYFSETQRNKGNFPGRFSGRQFSNSRSEMNVSTLELGDSALYLCASSVDRGGGAFFGQGTRLTVV.

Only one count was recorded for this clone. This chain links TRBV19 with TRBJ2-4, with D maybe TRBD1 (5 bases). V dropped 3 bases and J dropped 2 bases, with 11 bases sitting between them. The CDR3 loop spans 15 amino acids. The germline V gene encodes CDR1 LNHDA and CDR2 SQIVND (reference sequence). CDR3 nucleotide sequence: TGTGCCAGTAGTATGGGGTCAGGGCCCAAAAACATTCAGTACTTC. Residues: CASSMGSGPKNIQYF.

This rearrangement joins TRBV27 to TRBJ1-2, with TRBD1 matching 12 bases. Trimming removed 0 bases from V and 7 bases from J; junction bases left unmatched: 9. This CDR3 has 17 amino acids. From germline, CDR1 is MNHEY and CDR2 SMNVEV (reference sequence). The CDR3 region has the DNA TGTGCCAGCAGTTTATCTCAATCCGGGACAGGGGGCTCTGGCTACACCTTC. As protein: CASSLSQSGTGGSGYTF.

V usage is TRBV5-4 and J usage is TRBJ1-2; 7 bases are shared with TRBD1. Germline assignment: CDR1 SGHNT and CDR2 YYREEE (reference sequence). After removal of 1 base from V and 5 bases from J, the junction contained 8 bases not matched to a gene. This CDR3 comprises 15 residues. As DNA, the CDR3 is TGTGCCAGCAGCTTGAGGGAAGCAGGGGGATATGGCTACACCTTC. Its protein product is CASSLREAGGYGYTF.

For the CDR3, the DNA is TGCACCAGCAGCCAGGGCGGCAGAATTGGAAACACCATATATTTT. Translation gives CTSSQGGRIGNTIYF. V is TRBV1 and J is TRBJ1-3. TRBV1 is shown as a pseudogene. The CDR3 extends over 15 amino acids.

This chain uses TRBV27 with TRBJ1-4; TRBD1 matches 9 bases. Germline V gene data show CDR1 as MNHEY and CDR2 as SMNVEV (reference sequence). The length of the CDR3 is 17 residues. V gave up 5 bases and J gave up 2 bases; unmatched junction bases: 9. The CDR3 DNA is TGTGCCAGCAGTCCCCCCCGGGACAGGGCGACTAATGAAAAACTGTTTTTT. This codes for CASSPPRDRATNEKLFF.

In nucleotides, the CDR3 is TGTGCCAGCTCACCTCAGCCCGACGCCGGACGTAGAAGCGTACGCGGGCAGTACTTC. The encoded protein is CASSPQPDAGRRSVRGQYF. V and J are TRBV18 and TRBJ2-7, with D unresolved. The CDR3 runs to 19 residues. Germline V gene sequence: CDR1 KGHSH, CDR2 LQKENI. The V and J ends lost 3 bases and 9 bases respectively, with 33 bases between them.

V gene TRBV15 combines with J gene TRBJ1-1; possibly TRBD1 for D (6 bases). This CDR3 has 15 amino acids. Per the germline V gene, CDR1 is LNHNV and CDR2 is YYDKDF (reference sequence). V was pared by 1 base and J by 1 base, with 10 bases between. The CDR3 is CATSRGQVRNTEAFF. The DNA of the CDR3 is TGTGCCACCAGCAGAGGACAGGTCAGGAACACTGAAGCTTTCTTT.

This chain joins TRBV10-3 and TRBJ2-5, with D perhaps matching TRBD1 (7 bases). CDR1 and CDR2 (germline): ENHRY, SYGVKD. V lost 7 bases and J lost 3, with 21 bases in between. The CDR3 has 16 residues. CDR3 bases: TGTGCCATCAAGGACCCGGCGGGACAGCACAAAGAGACCCAGTACTTC. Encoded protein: CAIKDPAGQHKETQYF.

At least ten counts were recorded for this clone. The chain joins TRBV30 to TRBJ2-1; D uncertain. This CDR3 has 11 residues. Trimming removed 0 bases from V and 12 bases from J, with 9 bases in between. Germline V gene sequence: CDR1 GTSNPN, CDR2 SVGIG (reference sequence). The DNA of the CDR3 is TGTGCCTGGAGTGTGGGCCCCGTGCAGTTCTTC. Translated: CAWSVGPVQFF.

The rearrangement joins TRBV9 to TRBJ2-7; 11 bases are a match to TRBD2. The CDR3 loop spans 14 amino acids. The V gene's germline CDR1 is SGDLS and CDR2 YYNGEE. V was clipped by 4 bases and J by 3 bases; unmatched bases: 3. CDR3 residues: CASSQGTSGYEQYF. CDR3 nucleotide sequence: TGTGCCAGCAGCCAGGGGACTAGCGGCTACGAGCAGTACTTC.

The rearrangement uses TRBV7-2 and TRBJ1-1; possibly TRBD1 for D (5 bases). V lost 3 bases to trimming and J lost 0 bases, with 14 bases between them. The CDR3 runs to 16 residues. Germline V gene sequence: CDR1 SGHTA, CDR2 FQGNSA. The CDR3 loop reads CASSLAGFPLNTEAFF. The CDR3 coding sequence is TGTGCCAGCAGCTTGGCAGGGTTCCCTTTGAACACTGAAGCTTTCTTT. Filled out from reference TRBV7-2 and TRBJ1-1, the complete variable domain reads GAGVSQSPSNKVTEKGKDVELRCDPISGHTALYWYRQSLGQGLEFLIYFQGNSAPDKSGLPSDRFSAERTGGSVSTLTIQRTQQEDSAVYLCASSLAGFPLNTEAFFGQGTRLTVV.

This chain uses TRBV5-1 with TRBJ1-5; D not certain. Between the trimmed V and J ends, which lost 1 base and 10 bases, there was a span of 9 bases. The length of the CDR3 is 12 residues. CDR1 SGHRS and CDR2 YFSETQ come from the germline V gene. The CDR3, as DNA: TGCGCCAGCAGCTTGACCGGCAGCCCCCAGCATTTT. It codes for CASSLTGSPQHF.

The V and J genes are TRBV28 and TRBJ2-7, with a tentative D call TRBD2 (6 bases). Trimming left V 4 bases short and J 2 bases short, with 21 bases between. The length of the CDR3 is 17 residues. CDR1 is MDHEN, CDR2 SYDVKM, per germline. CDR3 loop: CASSYVLAPEGTYEQYF. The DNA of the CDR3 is TGTGCCAGCAGTTATGTACTAGCCCCTGAGGGGACCTACGAGCAGTACTTC.

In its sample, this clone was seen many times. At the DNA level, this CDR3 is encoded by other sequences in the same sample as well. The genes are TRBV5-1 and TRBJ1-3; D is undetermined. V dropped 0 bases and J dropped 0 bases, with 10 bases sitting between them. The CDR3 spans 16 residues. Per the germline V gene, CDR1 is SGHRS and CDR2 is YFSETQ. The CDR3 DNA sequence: TGCGCCAGCAGCTTGGATTCTCCCGGCTCTGGAAACACCATATATTTT. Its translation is CASSLDSPGSGNTIYF.

The CDR3 DNA is TGTGCCAGCGAGTTGAGGAGGACTGGGGCCAACGTCCTGACTTTC. It yields the protein CASELRRTGANVLTF. The chain combines TRBV6-9 with TRBJ2-6, with a tentative D call TRBD2 (5 bases). CDR1 and CDR2 from the germline V gene are MNHGY and SVAAGI. The CDR3 runs to 15 residues. V was clipped by 8 bases and J by 2 bases, with 13 bases between them.